This is a list of T cell receptor beta chains from one sample in a study of T-cell memory formation after mild COVID-19. TCRdb re-analysed the 5' RACE reads in MiXCR, keeping a single row per CDR3 protein. The sample carries 150,000 to 200,000 distinct CDR3 sequences, 16% recorded once. The sample taken for sequencing was PBMCs or a T cell subset sorted from them (not recorded which). Receptors were obtained from an adult woman who had mild COVID-19 (a few samples of this study predate the infection). Cell type and time point are not known. The CDR3 runs from the conserved cysteine through the conserved F or W. A D gene is named only where the DNA matches it firmly. Part of the rows lack a size; the others show once, few, many or a class for expanded clones.

v_call,j_call,d_call,clone_size,cdr3_aa,cdr3_nt
TRBV6-2/TRBV6-3,TRBJ1-2,-,-,CASSGGGSYGYTF,TGTGCCAGCAGCGGAGGTGGGAGCTATGGCTACACCTTC
TRBV12-5,TRBJ1-2,-,few,CASGLRAIGGYTF,TGTGCTAGTGGTCTAAGAGCAATTGGTGGCTACACCTTC
TRBV7-2,TRBJ2-7,-,-,CASSLTSPYEQYF,TGTGCCAGCAGCTTAACCAGTCCCTACGAGCAGTACTTC
TRBV12-3/TRBV12-4,TRBJ2-7,-,-,CASSGGWTAAYEQYF,TGTGCCAGCAGTGGGGGGTGGACAGCCGCCTACGAGCAGTACTTC
TRBV10-3,TRBJ2-7,TRBD2,few,CAISSQGTSPYEQYF,TGTGCCATCAGTTCACAGGGGACTAGCCCCTACGAGCAGTACTTC
TRBV6-4,TRBJ1-1,TRBD1,-,CASSDEGGGSTEAFF,TGTGCCAGCAGTGATGAAGGAGGGGGCAGCACTGAAGCTTTCTTT
TRBV7-2,TRBJ2-5,-,many,CASSYVLSGLWETQYF,TGTGCCAGCAGCTACGTTTTGTCGGGATTGTGGGAGACCCAGTACTTC
TRBV12-3/TRBV12-4,TRBJ2-5,TRBD1,many,CASDKQGDRKETQYF,TGTGCCAGCGATAAACAGGGGGATCGCAAAGAGACCCAGTACTTC
TRBV10-3,TRBJ1-1,-,few,CAISELRTMNTEAFF,TGTGCCATCAGTGAATTGAGGACCATGAACACTGAAGCTTTCTTT
TRBV7-2,TRBJ2-1,-,-,CASSPRGGNPNEQFF,TGTGCCAGCAGCCCGAGGGGGGGGAACCCCAATGAGCAGTTCTTC
TRBV12-3/TRBV12-4,TRBJ1-2,-,-,CASSFGGWGYTF,TGTGCCAGCAGTTTTGGGGGCTGGGGCTACACCTTC
TRBV7-9,TRBJ1-5,-,-,CASSSMLGLNQPQHF,TGTGCCAGCAGCTCGATGTTGGGATTGAACCAGCCCCAGCATTTT
TRBV7-2,TRBJ2-1,TRBD2,-,CASSLEGLAVLGEQFF,TGTGCCAGCAGCTTAGAGGGACTAGCGGTACTAGGGGAGCAGTTCTTC
TRBV6-6,TRBJ1-5,TRBD1,once,CASSYGSRGQGNQPQHF,TGTGCCAGCAGTTACGGGTCTAGGGGACAGGGTAATCAGCCCCAGCATTTT
TRBV7-9,TRBJ2-1,-,-,CASSLVRQGKFF,TGTGCCAGCAGCTTAGTACGCCAGGGAAAGTTCTTC
TRBV15,TRBJ2-7,TRBD2,-,CATSRGSGGALYEQYF,TGTGCCACCAGCAGAGGTAGCGGGGGGGCTTTGTACGAGCAGTACTTC
TRBV12-3/TRBV12-4,TRBJ2-1,TRBD2,many,CASSPWGGYNEQFF,TGTGCCAGCAGTCCGTGGGGGGGCTACAATGAGCAGTTCTTC
TRBV9,TRBJ2-5,TRBD2,-,CASSVGGLAGQETQYF,TGTGCCAGCAGCGTAGGGGGCCTAGCGGGCCAAGAGACCCAGTACTTC
TRBV12-3/TRBV12-4,TRBJ2-3,TRBD2,few,CASSLSGRRTDTQYF,TGTGCCAGCAGTTTAAGCGGGAGGCGCACAGATACGCAGTATTTT
TRBV18,TRBJ1-4,-,-,CASSRGTDRINEKLFF,TGTGCCAGCTCACGCGGGACCGATAGGATTAATGAAAAACTGTTTTTT
TRBV19,TRBJ2-2,-,few,CASNTQNTGELFF,TGTGCCAGTAACACTCAAAACACCGGGGAGCTGTTTTTT
TRBV5-1,TRBJ1-1,-,once,CASSPRDSTEAFF,TGCGCCAGCAGCCCACGAGACAGCACTGAAGCTTTCTTT
TRBV7-9,TRBJ2-6,-,-,CASSPTGPSGANVLTF,TGTGCCAGCAGCCCAACAGGGCCCTCTGGGGCCAACGTCCTGACTTTC
TRBV23-1,TRBJ1-5,-,-,CASRGDTSNQPQHF,TGCGCCAGCCGTGGGGACACCAGCAATCAGCCCCAGCATTTT
TRBV5-6,TRBJ1-6,-,-,CASSPRGGGSPLHF,TGTGCCAGCAGCCCTAGGGGAGGCGGCTCACCCCTCCACTTT
TRBV11-2,TRBJ2-1,TRBD2,-,CASSLGAGGFNEQFF,TGTGCCAGCAGCTTAGGAGCGGGGGGGTTTAATGAGCAGTTCTTC
TRBV7-2,TRBJ1-6,-,-,CASSRLPSRVGNSPLHF,TGTGCCAGCAGCCGCCTCCCCTCCAGGGTAGGGAATTCACCCCTCCACTTT